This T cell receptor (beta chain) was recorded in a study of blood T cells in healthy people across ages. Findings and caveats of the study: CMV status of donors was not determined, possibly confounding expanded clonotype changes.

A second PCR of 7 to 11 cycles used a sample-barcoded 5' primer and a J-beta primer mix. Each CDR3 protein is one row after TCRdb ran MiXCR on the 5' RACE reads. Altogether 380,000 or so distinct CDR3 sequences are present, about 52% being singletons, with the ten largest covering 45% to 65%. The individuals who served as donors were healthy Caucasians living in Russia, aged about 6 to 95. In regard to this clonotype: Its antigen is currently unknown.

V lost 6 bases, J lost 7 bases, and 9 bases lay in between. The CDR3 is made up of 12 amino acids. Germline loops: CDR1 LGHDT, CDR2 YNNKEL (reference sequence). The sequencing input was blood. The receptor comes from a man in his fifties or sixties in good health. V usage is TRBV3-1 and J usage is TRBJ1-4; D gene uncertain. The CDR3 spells CASRSIGEKLFF. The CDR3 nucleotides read TGTGCCAGCAGGAGTATCGGTGAAAAACTGTTTTTT.